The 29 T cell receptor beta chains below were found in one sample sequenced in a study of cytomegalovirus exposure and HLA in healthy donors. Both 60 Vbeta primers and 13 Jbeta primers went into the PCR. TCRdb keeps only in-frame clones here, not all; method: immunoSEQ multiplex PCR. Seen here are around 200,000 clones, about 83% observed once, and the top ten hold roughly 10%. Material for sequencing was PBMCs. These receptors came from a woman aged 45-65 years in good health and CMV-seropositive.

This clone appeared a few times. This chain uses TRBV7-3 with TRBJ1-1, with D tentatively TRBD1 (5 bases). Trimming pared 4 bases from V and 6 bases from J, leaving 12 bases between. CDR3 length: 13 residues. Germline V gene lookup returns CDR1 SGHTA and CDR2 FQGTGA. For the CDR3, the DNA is TGTGCCAGCAGCTCCACCCAGGGCGCTGAAGCTTTCTTT. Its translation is CASSSTQGAEAFF.

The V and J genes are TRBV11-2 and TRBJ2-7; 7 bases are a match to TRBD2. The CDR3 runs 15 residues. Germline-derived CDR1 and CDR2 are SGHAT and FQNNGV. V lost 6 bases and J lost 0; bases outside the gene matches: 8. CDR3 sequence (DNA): TGTGCCAGCAGTCCTGTGGGAGGGAGCTCCTACGAGCAGTACTTC. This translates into CASSPVGGSSYEQYF.

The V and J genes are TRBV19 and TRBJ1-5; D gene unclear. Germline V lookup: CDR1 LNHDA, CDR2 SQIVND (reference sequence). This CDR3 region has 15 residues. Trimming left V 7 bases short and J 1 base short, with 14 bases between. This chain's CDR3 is CASTRPGRSNQPQHF. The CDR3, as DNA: TGTGCCAGTACCAGGCCCGGCAGGAGCAATCAGCCCCAGCATTTT.

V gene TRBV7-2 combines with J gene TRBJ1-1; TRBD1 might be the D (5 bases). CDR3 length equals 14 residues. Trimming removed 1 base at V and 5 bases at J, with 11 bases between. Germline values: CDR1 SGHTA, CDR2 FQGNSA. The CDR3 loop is CASSLEPGRTEAFF. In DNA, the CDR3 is TGTGCCAGCAGCTTAGAGCCAGGGAGGACTGAAGCTTTCTTT.

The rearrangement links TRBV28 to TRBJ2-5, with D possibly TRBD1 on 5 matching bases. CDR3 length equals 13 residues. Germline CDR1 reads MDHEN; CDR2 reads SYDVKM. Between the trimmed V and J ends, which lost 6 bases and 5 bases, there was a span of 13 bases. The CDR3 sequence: CASRTVYRETQYF. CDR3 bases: TGTGCCAGCAGGACAGTCTACCGGGAGACCCAGTACTTC.

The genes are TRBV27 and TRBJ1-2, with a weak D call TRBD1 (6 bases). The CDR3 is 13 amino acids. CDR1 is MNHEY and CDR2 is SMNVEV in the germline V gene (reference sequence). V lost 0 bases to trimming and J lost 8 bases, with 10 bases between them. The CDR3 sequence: CASSLSGQGGYTF. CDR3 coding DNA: TGTGCCAGCAGTTTATCGGGGCAGGGGGGCTACACCTTC.

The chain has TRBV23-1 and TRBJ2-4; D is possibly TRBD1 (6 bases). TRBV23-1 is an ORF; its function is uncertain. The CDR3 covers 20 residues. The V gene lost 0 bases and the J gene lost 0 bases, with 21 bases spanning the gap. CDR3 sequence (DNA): TGCGCCAGCAGTCAATCGTCGTGGCCAGGGGAACCTTTAGCCAAAAACATTCAGTACTTC. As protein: CASSQSSWPGEPLAKNIQYF.

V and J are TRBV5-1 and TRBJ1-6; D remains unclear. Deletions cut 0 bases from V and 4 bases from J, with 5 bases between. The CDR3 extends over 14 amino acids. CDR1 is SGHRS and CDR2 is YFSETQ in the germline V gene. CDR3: CASSLAGYNSPLHF. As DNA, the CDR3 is TGCGCCAGCAGCTTGGCGGGGTATAATTCACCCCTCCACTTT.

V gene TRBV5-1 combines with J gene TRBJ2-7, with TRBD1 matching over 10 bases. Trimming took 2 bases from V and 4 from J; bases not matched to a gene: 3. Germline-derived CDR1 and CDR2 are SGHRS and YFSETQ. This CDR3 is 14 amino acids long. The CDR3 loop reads CASSFGQGGYEQYF. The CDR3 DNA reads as TGCGCCAGCAGCTTCGGACAGGGGGGTTACGAGCAGTACTTC. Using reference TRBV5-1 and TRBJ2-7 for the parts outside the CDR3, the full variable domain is KAGVTQTPRYLIKTRGQQVTLSCSPISGHRSVSWYQQTPGQGLQFLFEYFSETQRNKGNFPGRFSGRQFSNSRSEMNVSTLELGDSALYLCASSFGQGGYEQYFGPGTRLTVT.

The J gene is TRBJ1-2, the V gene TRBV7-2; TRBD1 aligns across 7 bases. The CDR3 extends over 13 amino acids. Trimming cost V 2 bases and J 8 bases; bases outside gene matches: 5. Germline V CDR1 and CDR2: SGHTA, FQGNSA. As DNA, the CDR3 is TGTGCCAGCAGCTTACAGGGGGGATCGGGCTACACCTTC. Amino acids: CASSLQGGSGYTF.

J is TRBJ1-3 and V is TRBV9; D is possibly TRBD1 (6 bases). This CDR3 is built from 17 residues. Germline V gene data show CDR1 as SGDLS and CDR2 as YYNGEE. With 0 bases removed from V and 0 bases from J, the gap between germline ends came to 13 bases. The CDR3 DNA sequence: TGTGCCAGCAGCGTAGGGATGGCAGGGGACTCTGGAAACACCATATATTTT. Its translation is CASSVGMAGDSGNTIYF. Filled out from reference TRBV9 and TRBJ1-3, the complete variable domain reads DSGVTQTPKHLITATGQRVTLRCSPRSGDLSVYWYQQSLDQGLQFLIQYYNGEERAKGNILERFSAQQFPDLHSELNLSSLELGDSALYFCASSVGMAGDSGNTIYFGEGSWLTVV.

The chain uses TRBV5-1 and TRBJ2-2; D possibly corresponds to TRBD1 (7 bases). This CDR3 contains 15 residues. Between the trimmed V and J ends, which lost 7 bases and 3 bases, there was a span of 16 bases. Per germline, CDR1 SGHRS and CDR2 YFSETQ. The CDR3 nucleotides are TGCGCCAGCTCCTGGGGGGACAGCGACACCGGGGAGCTGTTTTTT. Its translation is CASSWGDSDTGELFF.

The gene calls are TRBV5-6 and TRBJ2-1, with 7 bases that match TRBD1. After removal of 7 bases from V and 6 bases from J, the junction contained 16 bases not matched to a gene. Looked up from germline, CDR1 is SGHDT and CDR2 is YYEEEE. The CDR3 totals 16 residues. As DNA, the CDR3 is TGTGCCAGCTGCGCACCCTCACCAGGGGGTCGCAATGAGCAGTTCTTC. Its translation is CASCAPSPGGRNEQFF.

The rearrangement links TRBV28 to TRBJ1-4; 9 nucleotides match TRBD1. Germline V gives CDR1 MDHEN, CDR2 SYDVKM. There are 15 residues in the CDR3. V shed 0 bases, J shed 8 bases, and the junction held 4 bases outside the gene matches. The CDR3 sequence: CASSLWRTGVEKLFF. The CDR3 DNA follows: TGTGCCAGCAGTTTATGGCGGACAGGGGTCGAAAAACTGTTTTTT.

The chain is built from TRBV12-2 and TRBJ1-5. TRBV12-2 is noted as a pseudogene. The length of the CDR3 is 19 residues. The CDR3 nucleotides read TGTGCAAGTCGCTCCCGCCCGGGGGGCCGGGGGTATAGCAATCAGCCCCAGCATTTT. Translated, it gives CASRSRPGGRGYSNQPQHF.

DNA of the CDR3: TGCGCCAGCCGGTTCGGGGTACAAGAGACCCAGTACTTC. Amino acids: CASRFGVQETQYF. The chain recombines TRBV5-1 with TRBJ2-5, with D tentatively TRBD2 (5 bases). CDR1 and CDR2 (germline): SGHRS, YFSETQ. The V end was cut by 7 bases, the J end by 2 bases, with 12 bases between. The CDR3 extends over 13 amino acids.

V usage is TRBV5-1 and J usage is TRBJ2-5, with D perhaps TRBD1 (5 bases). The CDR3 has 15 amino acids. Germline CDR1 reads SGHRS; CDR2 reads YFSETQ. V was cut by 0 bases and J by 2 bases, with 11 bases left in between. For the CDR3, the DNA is TGCGCCAGCAGCTTGGAAGGGCAGGGTCAAGAGACCCAGTACTTC. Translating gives CASSLEGQGQETQYF. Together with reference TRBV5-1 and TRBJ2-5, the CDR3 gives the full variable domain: KAGVTQTPRYLIKTRGQQVTLSCSPISGHRSVSWYQQTPGQGLQFLFEYFSETQRNKGNFPGRFSGRQFSNSRSEMNVSTLELGDSALYLCASSLEGQGQETQYFGPGTRLLVL.

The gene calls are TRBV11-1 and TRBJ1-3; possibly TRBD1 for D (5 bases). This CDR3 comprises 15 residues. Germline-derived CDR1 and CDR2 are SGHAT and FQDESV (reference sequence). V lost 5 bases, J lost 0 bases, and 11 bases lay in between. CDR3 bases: TGTGCCAGCAGCCTAGACAGCGGCTCTGGAAACACCATATATTTT. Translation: CASSLDSGSGNTIYF.

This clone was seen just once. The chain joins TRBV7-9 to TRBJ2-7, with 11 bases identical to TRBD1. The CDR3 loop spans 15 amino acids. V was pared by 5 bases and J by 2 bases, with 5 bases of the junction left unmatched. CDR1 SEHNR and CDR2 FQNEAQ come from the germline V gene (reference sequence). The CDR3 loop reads CASSPGTGGTYEQYF. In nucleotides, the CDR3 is TGTGCCAGCAGCCCGGGGACAGGGGGTACCTACGAGCAGTACTTC.

The CDR3 sequence: CASSPSSGGGEQYF. The CDR3 coding sequence is TGTGCCAGCTCACCTAGCTCCGGTGGTGGCGAGCAGTACTTC. The V gene is TRBV18, the J gene TRBJ2-7; the D is unclear. CDR1 KGHSH and CDR2 LQKENI come from the germline V gene. V gave up 3 bases and J gave up 6 bases, with 15 bases separating them. The length of the CDR3 is 14 residues.

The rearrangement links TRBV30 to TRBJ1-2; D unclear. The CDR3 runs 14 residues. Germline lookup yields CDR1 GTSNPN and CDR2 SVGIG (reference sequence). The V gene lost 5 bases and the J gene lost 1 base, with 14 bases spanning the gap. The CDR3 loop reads CAWFSTFFNYGYTF. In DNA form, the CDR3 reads TGTGCCTGGTTTAGTACTTTCTTTAACTATGGCTACACCTTC.

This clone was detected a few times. CDR3 sequence (DNA): TGTGCCAGTAGTATAGACAATATCAACAGGCCCCAGCATTTT. Amino acid sequence: CASSIDNINRPQHF. The rearrangement links TRBV19 to TRBJ1-5; D is ambiguous. Germline V gene lookup returns CDR1 LNHDA and CDR2 SQIVND (reference sequence). V gave up 0 bases and J gave up 9 bases, with 12 bases separating them. This CDR3 is 14 amino acids long.

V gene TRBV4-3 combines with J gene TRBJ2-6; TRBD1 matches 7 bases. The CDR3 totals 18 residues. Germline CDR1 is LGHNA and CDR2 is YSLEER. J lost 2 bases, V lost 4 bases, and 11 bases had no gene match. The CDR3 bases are TGCGCCAGCAGCCCGGATCCGAGACAGGGCGCTGGGGCCAACGTCCTGACTTTC. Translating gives CASSPDPRQGAGANVLTF.

Here the CDR3 reads CASSIALTTGYRGNQPQHF. CDR3 in DNA: TGTGCCAGTAGTATAGCCTTAACCACAGGGTATCGGGGCAATCAGCCCCAGCATTTT. This sequence joins TRBV19 and TRBJ1-5; D may be TRBD1 (6 bases). Between the trimmed V and J ends, which lost 1 base and 2 bases, there was a span of 21 bases. Germline-derived CDR1 and CDR2 are LNHDA and SQIVND (reference sequence). The CDR3 runs to 19 residues.

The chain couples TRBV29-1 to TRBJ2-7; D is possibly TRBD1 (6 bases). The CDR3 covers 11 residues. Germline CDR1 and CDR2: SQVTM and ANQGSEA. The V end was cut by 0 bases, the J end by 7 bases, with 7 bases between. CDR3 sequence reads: CSVEEGQEQYF. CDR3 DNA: TGCAGCGTTGAAGAAGGACAGGAGCAGTACTTC.

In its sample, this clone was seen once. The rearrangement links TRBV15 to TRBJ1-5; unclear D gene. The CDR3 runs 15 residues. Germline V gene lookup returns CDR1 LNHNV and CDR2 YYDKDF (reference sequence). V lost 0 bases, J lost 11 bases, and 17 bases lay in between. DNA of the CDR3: TGTGCCACCAGCAGAGATAACACCCGCGGTTTGTCCCAGCATTTT. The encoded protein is CATSRDNTRGLSQHF.

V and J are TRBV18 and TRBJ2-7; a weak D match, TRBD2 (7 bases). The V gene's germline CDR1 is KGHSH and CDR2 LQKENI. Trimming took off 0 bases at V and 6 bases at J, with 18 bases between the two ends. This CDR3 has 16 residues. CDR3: CASSPPVLQGRAEQYF. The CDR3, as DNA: TGTGCCAGCTCACCACCGGTTCTCCAGGGGAGGGCCGAGCAGTACTTC.

CDR3 sequence (DNA): TGTGCCAGCAGGACAGGACGAATCTACGAGCAGTACTTC. Protein product: CASRTGRIYEQYF. V is TRBV2 and J is TRBJ2-7, with D perhaps TRBD1 (6 bases). CDR1 and CDR2 (germline): SNHLY, FYNNEI. V gave up 6 bases and J gave up 3 bases, with 12 bases separating them. The CDR3 loop spans 13 amino acids.

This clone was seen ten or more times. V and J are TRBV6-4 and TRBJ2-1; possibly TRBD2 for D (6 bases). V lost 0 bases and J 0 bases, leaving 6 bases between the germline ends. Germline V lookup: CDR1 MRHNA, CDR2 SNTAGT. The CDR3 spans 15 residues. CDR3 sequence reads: CASSDSSGSYNEQFF. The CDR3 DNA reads TGTGCCAGCAGTGACTCTAGCGGCTCCTACAATGAGCAGTTCTTC.